The 32 T cell receptor beta chains in this list originate from one sample, sequenced in a study of identical twins. TCRdb independently ran MiXCR on the 5' RACE reads; one entry per CDR3 protein. Of a few hundred thousand distinct CDR3 sequences in the sample, 18% were seen once. What was sequenced was naive T cells sorted from blood. Receptor source: a man aged 45-65 years in good health.

This clonotype was counted ten times or more. The chain combines TRBV10-3 with TRBJ2-3, with D possibly TRBD1 on 6 matching bases. CDR1 and CDR2 (germline): ENHRY, SYGVKD. The CDR3 covers 18 residues. Trimming removed 3 bases from V and 6 bases from J, with 25 bases in between. This chain's CDR3 is CAISESSRYRAVKDTQYF. The CDR3 region has the DNA TGTGCCATCAGTGAAAGTTCCAGGTACAGGGCGGTGAAGGATACGCAGTATTTT.

This clonotype was observed many times. The DNA of the CDR3 is TGTGCCAGTAGTATCGCGCAGGCTGCTACTAGCGGGAGGAAGAATGAGCAGTTCTTC. Its protein is CASSIAQAATSGRKNEQFF. The rearrangement joins TRBV19 to TRBJ2-1, with TRBD2 matching 12 bases. CDR1 LNHDA and CDR2 SQIVND come from the germline V gene (reference sequence). The CDR3 sequence is 19 residues long. J lost 7 bases, V lost 3 bases, and 16 bases had no gene match. The full variable domain, its missing parts supplied by reference TRBV19 and TRBJ2-1, is DGGITQSPKYLFRKEGQNVTLSCEQNLNHDAMYWYRQDPGQGLRLIYYSQIVNDFQKGDIAEGYSVSREKKESFPLTVTSAQKNPTAFYLCASSIAQAATSGRKNEQFFGPGTRLTVL.

The chain carries TRBV29-1 and TRBJ1-1; D may be TRBD1 (6 bases). Trimming took off 7 bases at V and 1 base at J, with 10 bases between the two ends. The germline V gene encodes CDR1 SQVTM and CDR2 ANQGSEA. The CDR3 loop spans 12 amino acids. The CDR3 nucleotides are TGCAGCGGCAGGGGCTGGAACACTGAAGCTTTCTTT. Translated: CSGRGWNTEAFF.

The chain combines TRBV12-3 or TRBV12-4 with TRBJ2-2; TRBD2 agrees at 7 bases. This CDR3 has 17 amino acids. V lost 7 bases and J lost 3; bases outside the gene matches: 14. The CDR3 DNA is TGTGCCAGCACAGCGGGAAACCCTTCAGCCTACACCGGGGAGCTGTTTTTT. The encoded protein is CASTAGNPSAYTGELFF.

This clonotype was recorded many times. In DNA, the CDR3 is TGTGCCAGCAATAGGAAGGGGGCCCGTATGAACACTGAAGCTTTCTTT. Translated, it gives CASNRKGARMNTEAFF. The chain carries TRBV27 and TRBJ1-1; TRBD1 matches 7 bases. The trim removed 7 bases at V and 0 bases at J, leaving 11 bases unmatched. The CDR3 loop spans 16 amino acids. CDR1 and CDR2 (germline): MNHEY, SMNVEV (reference sequence).

Only a few counts were recorded for this clonotype. The chain has TRBV5-1 and TRBJ2-7, with D perhaps matching TRBD2 (7 bases). The CDR3 is made up of 14 amino acids. Germline V gene data show CDR1 as SGHRS and CDR2 as YFSETQ. The germline V and J ends were trimmed by 1 base and 5 bases, with 13 bases remaining between them. The CDR3 loop reads CASSLRGGVHEQYF. The CDR3 DNA follows: TGCGCCAGCAGCTTGCGAGGGGGGGTCCACGAGCAGTACTTC.

The table lists this clonotype with a few counts. The chain recombines TRBV6-2 or TRBV6-3 with TRBJ2-3; TRBD2 aligns across 9 bases. CDR3 length equals 18 residues. V shed 3 bases and J 3 bases; nucleotides not matched to a gene: 13. Per germline, CDR1 MNHEY and CDR2 SVGEGT. In nucleotides, the CDR3 is TGTGCCAGCAGTTATATCCCGGGACTAGCATACTTAACAGATACGCAGTATTTT. Residues: CASSYIPGLAYLTDTQYF.

The V gene is TRBV5-1, the J gene TRBJ1-1; D is unresolved. This CDR3 has 14 residues. V lost 3 bases and J 3 bases, leaving 12 bases between the germline ends. The germline V gene has CDR1 SGHRS and CDR2 YFSETQ. The CDR3 loop is CASSSPDSYTEAFF. The CDR3 DNA reads as TGCGCCAGCAGCTCGCCCGACTCTTACACTGAAGCTTTCTTT.

This clonotype was found many times. The chain has TRBV12-3 or TRBV12-4 and TRBJ2-2; no clear D gene. This CDR3 region has 17 residues. Trimming pared 6 bases from V and 3 bases from J, leaving 20 bases between. The CDR3 is CASSPALFSQDTGELFF. The CDR3 nucleotides are TGTGCCAGCAGCCCCGCCCTTTTTAGCCAGGACACCGGGGAGCTGTTTTTT.

This clonotype occurred a few times. This sequence joins TRBV29-1 and TRBJ2-3, with a weak D call TRBD1 (5 bases). V lost 7 bases, J lost 4 bases, and 18 bases lay in between. Germline loops: CDR1 SQVTM, CDR2 ANQGSEA. The CDR3 covers 14 residues. This CDR3 reads CSATISQGPDTQYF. The CDR3 DNA follows: TGCAGCGCAACCATCTCGCAGGGCCCAGATACGCAGTATTTT.

This clonotype was observed at least ten times. This chain links TRBV7-9 with TRBJ2-1, with unresolved D. CDR3 length: 15 amino acids. Per germline, CDR1 SEHNR and CDR2 FQNEAQ (reference sequence). The germline V and J ends were trimmed by 1 base and 10 bases, with 17 bases remaining between them. The CDR3 protein is CASSLDSRALGEQFF. DNA of the CDR3: TGTGCCAGCAGCTTAGATTCTAGGGCCCTCGGGGAGCAGTTCTTC.

This clonotype was counted between two and nine times. The rearrangement joins TRBV20-1 to TRBJ2-1, with D possibly matching TRBD2 (6 bases). This CDR3 is 12 amino acids long. V was pared by 6 bases and J by 7 bases, with 13 bases between. The V gene's germline CDR1 is DFQATT and CDR2 SNEGSKA (reference sequence). CDR3 in DNA: TGCAGTGCCGCCCGGGACTGGAATGAGCAGTTCTTC. This codes for CSAARDWNEQFF.

This clonotype was recorded at least ten times. The chain carries TRBV20-1 and TRBJ1-2; weak D call: TRBD1 (5 bases). Germline V CDR1 and CDR2: DFQATT, SNEGSKA (reference sequence). The CDR3 is made up of 12 amino acids. Trimming pared 3 bases from V and 7 bases from J, leaving 12 bases between. CDR3 residues: CSASQGRFGYTF. The DNA of the CDR3 is TGCAGTGCTAGCCAGGGACGGTTTGGCTACACCTTC.

Ten or more counts support this clonotype. The rearrangement links TRBV6-5 to TRBJ2-5, with D possibly TRBD1 on 6 matching bases. The CDR3 loop spans 14 amino acids. Trimming cost V 4 bases and J 1 base, with 10 bases left between them. CDR1 MNHEY and CDR2 SVGAGI come from the germline V gene. CDR3 in amino acids: CASSSGQTQETQYF. The CDR3 DNA reads TGTGCCAGCAGTTCGGGACAAACCCAAGAGACCCAGTACTTC.

There are many counts of this clonotype. The chain is built from TRBV5-6 and TRBJ2-5, with D unclear. CDR3 length: 13 amino acids. V dropped 5 bases and J dropped 1 base, with 9 bases sitting between them. Germline CDR1 is SGHDT and CDR2 is YYEEEE. The CDR3 spells CASRNAPQETQYF. The CDR3 DNA sequence: TGTGCCAGCAGGAACGCCCCCCAAGAGACCCAGTACTTC.

The chain couples TRBV27 to TRBJ2-5; D is possibly TRBD2 (6 bases). Between the trimmed V and J ends, which lost 2 bases and 5 bases, there was a span of 12 bases. Per germline, CDR1 MNHEY and CDR2 SMNVEV (reference sequence). The CDR3 contains 14 residues. CDR3 nucleotide sequence: TGTGCCAGCAGTTTAAAGCGTGCGGGGGAGACCCAGTACTTC. Its protein product is CASSLKRAGETQYF.

This clonotype came up a few times. V is TRBV4-3 and J is TRBJ2-2, with 11 bases identical to TRBD1. The CDR3 consists of 16 residues. CDR1 LGHNA and CDR2 YSLEER come from the germline V gene. Trimming removed 6 bases from V and 7 bases from J; junction bases left unmatched: 10. CDR3 DNA: TGCGCCAGCAGTCGATTGGACAGGGGGCGGGTCGGGGAGCTGTTTTTT. Translation: CASSRLDRGRVGELFF.

This clonotype appeared many times. This chain joins TRBV20-1 and TRBJ2-5; D assignment may be TRBD1 or TRBD2 (5 bases each). V was pared by 1 base and J by 2 bases, with 14 bases between. The CDR3 sequence is 15 residues long. Germline V gives CDR1 DFQATT, CDR2 SNEGSKA (reference sequence). The CDR3 coding sequence is TGCAGTGCTAGAGCCGGGACGCTGGTGCAAGAGACCCAGTACTTC. Protein sequence: CSARAGTLVQETQYF.

In its sample, this clonotype was seen many times. The rearrangement joins TRBV15 to TRBJ2-3, with D possibly TRBD2 on 5 matching bases. V shed 1 base and J shed 15 bases, with 17 bases lying between them. CDR3 length: 13 amino acids. Germline V gives CDR1 LNHNV, CDR2 YYDKDF (reference sequence). The CDR3: CATSRGGRRTGYF. The DNA for the CDR3 is TGTGCCACCAGCAGAGGTGGCCGCCGGACGGGATATTTT.

The chain is built from TRBV10-3 and TRBJ2-5, with D tentatively TRBD1 (7 bases). V was pared by 1 base and J by 5 bases, with 20 bases between. Germline lookup yields CDR1 ENHRY and CDR2 SYGVKD. The CDR3 contains 17 residues. CDR3 coding DNA: TGTGCCATCAGTGAGTTGCCCGGAGGGGGCAATCTTGAGACCCAGTACTTC. Translating it yields CAISELPGGGNLETQYF.

The chain carries TRBV4-3 and TRBJ2-2; possibly TRBD2 for D (5 bases). Trimming removed 0 bases from V and 13 bases from J, with 18 bases in between. Germline CDR1 reads LGHNA; CDR2 reads YSLEER. This CDR3 has 15 residues. Here the CDR3 reads CASSQDLIVGSGLFF. The CDR3 DNA reads as TGCGCCAGCAGCCAAGATTTGATCGTGGGGAGTGGGCTGTTTTTT.

This clonotype was seen more than once but under ten times. The chain couples TRBV6-1 to TRBJ1-6, with 9 bases lining up with TRBD1. The V gene end was trimmed by 5 bases and the J gene end by 7 bases; junction bases not matched to a gene: 3. Germline V lookup: CDR1 MNHNS, CDR2 SASEGT. This CDR3 has 14 amino acids. CDR3 coding DNA: TGTGCCAGCAGTATCGGACAGGGGAATTCACCCCTCCACTTT. It translates to CASSIGQGNSPLHF.

The chain joins TRBV5-6 to TRBJ2-5; 11 nucleotides align to TRBD2. The CDR3 spans 18 residues. Germline loops: CDR1 SGHDT, CDR2 YYEEEE. The V segment lost 2 bases and the J segment 4 bases; nucleotides outside the gene matches: 13. As DNA, the CDR3 is TGTGCCAGCAGCTTCTTGCAGAGTAGCGGGGGGGGGCGAGAGACCCAGTACTTC. It codes for CASSFLQSSGGGRETQYF.

The genes are TRBV5-1 and TRBJ2-1; 7 nucleotides agree with TRBD2. The CDR3 spans 15 residues. Germline trimming cut 4 bases from V and 6 bases from J; bases unmatched to any gene: 10. The germline V gene has CDR1 SGHRS and CDR2 YFSETQ. The CDR3 loop reads CASSAGAGPGNEQFF. DNA of the CDR3: TGCGCCAGCAGCGCGGGAGCGGGGCCCGGCAATGAGCAGTTCTTC. The full variable domain, its missing parts supplied by reference TRBV5-1 and TRBJ2-1, is KAGVTQTPRYLIKTRGQQVTLSCSPISGHRSVSWYQQTPGQGLQFLFEYFSETQRNKGNFPGRFSGRQFSNSRSEMNVSTLELGDSALYLCASSAGAGPGNEQFFGPGTRLTVL.

This clonotype was found a few times. This sequence joins TRBV7-2 and TRBJ2-3; D is unresolved. Trimming removed 3 bases at V and 5 bases at J, with 9 bases between. There are 13 residues in the CDR3. Germline-derived CDR1 and CDR2 are SGHTA and FQGNSA. CDR3 sequence reads: CASSFQVGDTQYF. For the CDR3, the DNA is TGTGCCAGCAGCTTCCAGGTGGGAGATACGCAGTATTTT.

The chain carries TRBV6-2 or TRBV6-3 and TRBJ2-1, with D perhaps matching TRBD2 (7 bases). Trimming removed 6 bases at V and 5 bases at J, with 14 bases between. The CDR3 is 14 residues long. Germline CDR1 reads MNHEY; CDR2 reads SVGEGT. CDR3 coding DNA: TGTGCCAGCAGGGGGAGCGGGGACAACAATGAGCAGTTCTTC. It translates to CASRGSGDNNEQFF.

The table lists this clonotype with many counts. The chain recombines TRBV20-1 with TRBJ1-4; 8 bases agree with TRBD1. V lost 6 bases, J lost 11 bases, and 8 bases stayed unmatched. CDR3 size: 12 residues. CDR1 is DFQATT and CDR2 is SNEGSKA in the germline V gene (reference sequence). The CDR3 nucleotides are TGCAGTGCCAGGGACAGGCCTCCCAAACTGTTTTTT. Translated: CSARDRPPKLFF.

V and J are TRBV5-5 and TRBJ2-2, with 8 positions matching TRBD1. Trimming cost V 5 bases and J 4 bases; bases outside gene matches: 7. The germline CDR1 and CDR2 sequences are SGHKS and YYEKEE (reference sequence). CDR3 length: 15 residues. Written as DNA, the CDR3 is TGTGCCAGCAGAGCCGGGACAGGTTTCACCGGGGAGCTGTTTTTT. This codes for CASRAGTGFTGELFF.

This chain uses TRBV27 with TRBJ1-4; possibly TRBD1 for D (6 bases). V was shortened by 5 bases and J by 8 bases, with 21 bases between the two germline ends. The CDR3 is made up of 16 amino acids. The germline gives CDR1 MNHEY, CDR2 SMNVEV (reference sequence). CDR3 amino acids: CASSPLGPRGVEKLFF. The CDR3 nucleotides are TGTGCCAGCAGTCCGCTAGGGCCCAGGGGAGTCGAAAAACTGTTTTTT.

This chain joins TRBV18 and TRBJ1-1, with D possibly being TRBD1 (5 bases). V was cut by 2 bases and J by 0 bases, with 13 bases left in between. The CDR3 sequence is 16 residues long. CDR1 and CDR2 from the germline V gene are KGHSH and LQKENI. CDR3 nucleotide sequence: TGTGCCAGCTCACCAAGGTGGGGGGGAATGAACACTGAAGCTTTCTTT. The encoded protein is CASSPRWGGMNTEAFF. The whole variable domain, remainder taken from reference TRBV18 and TRBJ1-1, is NAGVMQNPRHLVRRRGQEARLRCSPMKGHSHVYWYRQLPEEGLKFMVYLQKENIIDESGMPKERFSAEFPKEGPSILRIQQVVRGDSAAYFCASSPRWGGMNTEAFFGQGTRLTVV.

This clonotype was observed at least ten times. The chain links TRBV6-1 to TRBJ2-1; D is unresolved. Trimming took off 2 bases at V and 0 bases at J, with 17 bases between the two ends. This CDR3 contains 18 residues. From germline, CDR1 is MNHNS and CDR2 SASEGT. Here the CDR3 reads CASSERRGLTSSYNEQFF. The CDR3 DNA follows: TGTGCCAGCAGTGAACGTCGTGGTCTCACAAGCTCCTACAATGAGCAGTTCTTC.

The rearrangement joins TRBV11-2 to TRBJ2-7, with a weak D call TRBD2 (5 bases). This CDR3 comprises 15 residues. The germline CDR1 and CDR2 sequences are SGHAT and FQNNGV. V was trimmed by 4 bases and J by 2 bases, leaving 15 bases between them. The CDR3 loop reads CASSSTDSPAYEQYF. The CDR3 DNA follows: TGTGCCAGCAGCTCGACGGACTCGCCGGCCTACGAGCAGTACTTC.